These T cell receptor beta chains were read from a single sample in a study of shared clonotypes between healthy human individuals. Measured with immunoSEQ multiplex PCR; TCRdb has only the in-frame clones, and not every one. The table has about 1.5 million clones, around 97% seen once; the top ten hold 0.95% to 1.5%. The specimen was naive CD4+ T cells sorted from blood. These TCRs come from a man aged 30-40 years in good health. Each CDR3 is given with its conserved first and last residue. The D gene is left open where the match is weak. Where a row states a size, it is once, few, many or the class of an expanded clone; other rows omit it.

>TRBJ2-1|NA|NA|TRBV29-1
TGCAGCGTTGAAGGGGGCAGCGGACGTTACAATGAGCAGTTCTTC
CSVEGGSGRYNEQFF
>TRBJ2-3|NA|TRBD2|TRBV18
TGTGCCAGCTCACCTCTAGCGGGCGCAACAGATACGCAGTATTTT
CASSPLAGATDTQYF
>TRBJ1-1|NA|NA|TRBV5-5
TGTGCCTCCTCGGCAGGGATCACTGAAGCTTTCTTT
CASSAGITEAFF
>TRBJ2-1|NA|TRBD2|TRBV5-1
TGCGCCAGCAGCTTGAGACTAGCGGGCTACAATGAGCAGTTCTTC
CASSLRLAGYNEQFF
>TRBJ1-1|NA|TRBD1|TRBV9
TGTGCCAGCAGCGTCCCCCGTACAGGGGGCGCAGCTTTCTTT
CASSVPRTGGAAFF
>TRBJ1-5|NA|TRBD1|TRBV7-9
TGTGCCAGCAGTTATACAGGGGATCAGCCCCAGCATTTT
CASSYTGDQPQHF
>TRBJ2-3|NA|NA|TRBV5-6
TGTGCCAGCAGTCGAGAGGGCGCGGGACTGATGGATACGCAGTATTTT
CASSREGAGLMDTQYF
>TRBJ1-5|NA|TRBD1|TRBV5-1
TGCGCCAGCAGCTTGGCCCCACGACAGGGTAATCAGCCCCAGCATTTT
CASSLAPRQGNQPQHF
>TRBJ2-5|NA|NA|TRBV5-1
TGCGCCAGCAGCTTGAGGCCGGGGGAGACCCAGTACTTC
CASSLRPGETQYF
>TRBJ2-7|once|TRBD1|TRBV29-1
TGCAGCGTGCGGACAGGGTACAACGAGCAGTACTTC
CSVRTGYNEQYF
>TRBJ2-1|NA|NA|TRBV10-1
TGCGCCAGCAGTGGGTCCAGAGGGGGCAATGAGCAGTTCTTC
CASSGSRGGNEQFF
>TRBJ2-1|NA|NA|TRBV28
TGTGCCAGCAGATTAAGAAGGGTTTCCAATGAGCAGTTCTTC
CASRLRRVSNEQFF
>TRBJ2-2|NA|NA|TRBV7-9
TGTGCCAGCAGCTTGGCGGGGAGGAGCCGTCCGAACACCGGGGAGCTGTTTTTT
CASSLAGRSRPNTGELFF
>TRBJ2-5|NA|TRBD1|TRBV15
TGTGCCACCAGTACGGACAGGGGCCGGTACCAAGAGACCCAGTACTTC
CATSTDRGRYQETQYF
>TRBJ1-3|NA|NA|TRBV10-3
TGTGCCATCAGTAGAACAGCCAACTCTGGAAACACCATATATTTT
CAISRTANSGNTIYF
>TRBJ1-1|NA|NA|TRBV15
TGTGCCACCAGCAGAGACGGGGCCCCAATGTGGGCTTTCTTT
CATSRDGAPMWAFF
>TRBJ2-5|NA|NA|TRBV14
TGTGATGAGGAGGGTCCTCTTTTGAGAGAGACCCAGTACTTC
CDEEGPLLRETQYF
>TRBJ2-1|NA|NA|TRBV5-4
TGTGCCAGCAGCTTCGGGGCCCGCTCCTACAATGAGCAGTTCTTC
CASSFGARSYNEQFF
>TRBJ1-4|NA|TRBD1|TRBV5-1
TGCGCCAGCAGCTTGGTCGGACAGGGATGGGATCATGAAAAACTGTTTTTT
CASSLVGQGWDHEKLFF
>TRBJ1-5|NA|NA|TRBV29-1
TGCAGCGTTAGCAGTAGCAATCAGCCCCAGCATTTT
CSVSSSNQPQHF
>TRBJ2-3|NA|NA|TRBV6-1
TGTGCCAGCAGTGAAACTCACGGGTACACAGATACGCAGTATTTT
CASSETHGYTDTQYF
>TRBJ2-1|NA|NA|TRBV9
TGTGCCAGCAGCCAACGCCCCGGGACTCACTACAATGAGCAGTTCTTC
CASSQRPGTHYNEQFF
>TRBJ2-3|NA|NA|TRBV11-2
TGTGCCAGCAGCTTAGTCCTGAATACGCAGTATTTT
CASSLVLNTQYF
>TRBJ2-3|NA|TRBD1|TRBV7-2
TGTGCCAGCAGCTTAGCGGGGACAGGAGGCACAGATACGCAGTATTTT
CASSLAGTGGTDTQYF
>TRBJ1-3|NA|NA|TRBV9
TGTGCCAGCAGCCCCATCGGGGGTAAAGTCTCTGGAAACACCATATATTTT
CASSPIGGKVSGNTIYF
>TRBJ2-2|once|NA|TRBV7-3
TGTGCCAGCAGCACCGCCGACGGGGAGCTGTTTTTT
CASSTADGELFF
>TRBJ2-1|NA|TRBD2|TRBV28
TGTGCCAGCAGAGCGGGAGGGCCTTCGTACAATGAGCAGTTCTTC
CASRAGGPSYNEQFF
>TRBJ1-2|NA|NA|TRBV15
TGTGCCACCAGCAGATGGGCGGGTTCCGGCTACACCTTC
CATSRWAGSGYTF
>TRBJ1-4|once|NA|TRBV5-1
TGCGCCAGCAGATTAAACGAAAAACTGTTTTTT
CASRLNEKLFF
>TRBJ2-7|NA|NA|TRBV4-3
TGCGCCAGCAGCCAAGATCCCGCAGGGGACTATACCTACGAGCAGTACTTC
CASSQDPAGDYTYEQYF
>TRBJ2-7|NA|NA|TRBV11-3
TGTGCCAGCAGCTTAGACCCGTACGAGCAGTACTTC
CASSLDPYEQYF
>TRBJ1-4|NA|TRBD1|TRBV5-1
TGCGCCAGCAGTTACTCAGGGGGCGGGAGACCAGATGAAAAACTGTTTTTT
CASSYSGGGRPDEKLFF
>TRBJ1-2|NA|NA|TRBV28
TGTGCCAGCAGTTCCCTGCGGAGGGCCGGAAGGGGAGGCTACACCTTC
CASSSLRRAGRGGYTF
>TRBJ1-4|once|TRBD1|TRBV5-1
TGCGCCAGCAGCCGATCCGGGACAGGGAGTGAAAAACTGTTTTTT
CASSRSGTGSEKLFF
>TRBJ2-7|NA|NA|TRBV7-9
TGTGCCAGCAGCTTACTGGTTAGCGGTGAGCAGTACTTC
CASSLLVSGEQYF
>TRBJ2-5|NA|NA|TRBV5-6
TGTGCCAGCGCCACCGGAAGCTCAAAATGGGAGACCCAGTACTTC
CASATGSSKWETQYF
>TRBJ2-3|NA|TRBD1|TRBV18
TGTGCCAGCTCACCAGCCCCAGGGGGAGTAAAAACAGATACGCAGTATTTT
CASSPAPGGVKTDTQYF
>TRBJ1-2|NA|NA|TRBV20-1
TGCAGTGCTACCAGGGCTGGAGGCTACACCTTC
CSATRAGGYTF